This TCR beta chain is from a study of cytomegalovirus exposure and HLA in healthy donors. With V trimmed by 6 bases and J by 3 bases, 6 bases remained unmatched. Looked up from germline, CDR1 is MGHRA and CDR2 is YSYEKL. The CDR3 loop spans 14 amino acids. Clones were sequenced by immunoSEQ multiplex PCR, and TCRdb holds only the in-frame ones, with some missing. Among approximately 300,000 clones listed, roughly 89% were seen once. Whole-study results and caveats: The authors enumerated some 170 TCR beta chains as linked to cytomegalovirus. Three chains linked to CMV were shown in vitro to be specific for CMV antigens. Most TCR sequences were uncommon, yet certain public TCRs appeared in many donors.

In the case of this clone: Antigen unknown.

Sequences were obtained from PBMCs. The chain couples TRBV4-1 to TRBJ1-2, with TRBD1 matching over 8 bases. The source is a young woman in good health and CMV-seronegative. The CDR3 reads CASRRTGRDYGYTF. The CDR3 bases are TGCGCCAGCAGGAGGACAGGGCGGGACTATGGCTACACCTTC.